The TCR beta chain described here comes from a study of blood T cell repertoires in COVID-19. Across the whole study: Acute-phase and convalescent COVID-19 samples originated in the United States, Italy and Spain. T cells, B-cell-depleted T cells, or PBMCs supplied cDNA or gDNA.

There are 13 residues in the CDR3. Germline CDR1 reads SGHTS; CDR2 reads YDEGEE. The V and J ends lost 6 bases and 5 bases, in that order; junction bases with no gene match: 5. In the original analysis: Amplification with reference gene primers provided the estimates of nucleated cell counts. Using immunoSEQ multiplex PCR, the repertoire was profiled, and TCRdb retains in-frame clones only, with some absent. The D gene and trimming were derived from the DNA, and the V and J assignments and clone size from that table. The top ten hold about 25% of the sample, which has roughly 94,000 clones, about 79% seen once.

The chain combines TRBV5-8 with TRBJ2-5; TRBD1 matches 9 bases. This clonotype originated in a man in his fifties or sixties with acute or convalescent COVID-19. The source material was peripheral blood. CDR3 DNA sequence: TGTGCCAGCACAACAGGGGGCTACGAGACCCAGTACTTC. Its translation is CASTTGGYETQYF.